These 16 T cell receptor beta chains came from one sample sequenced in a study of early T cells in non-severe SARS-CoV-2 infection. TCRdb processed the 5' RACE reads anew with MiXCR; each CDR3 protein has one entry. The table records fewer than 35,000 distinct CDR3 sequences, roughly 9.2% of them present only once. Source material: whole blood. The source of these receptors is an adult who was a healthcare worker with PCR-confirmed SARS-CoV-2 infection or an uninfected control (not recorded which).

Notes on this clonotype: One base away lies a much larger clone, so this may be a sequencing read error. The chain has TRBV7-8 and TRBJ2-3; 9 bases fit TRBD2. V was clipped by 5 bases and J by 5 bases; unmatched bases: 8. This CDR3 comprises 15 residues. CDR1 and CDR2 (germline): SGHVS, FQNEAQ. The CDR3 sequence: CASSLFSGGEDTQYF. The CDR3 region has the DNA TGTGCCAGCAGCCTTTTTAGCGGGGGTGAAGATACGCAGTATTTT.

This clonotype has only a few counts. The V gene is TRBV6-5, the J gene TRBJ1-4; D is undetermined. The CDR3 extends over 15 amino acids. Germline assignment: CDR1 MNHEY and CDR2 SVGAGI. The ends were cut back, 0 bases at V and 0 bases at J, with 5 bases in the middle. The CDR3, as DNA: TGTGCCAGCAGTTACTCGGGAGCAACTAATGAAAAACTGTTTTTT. This encodes CASSYSGATNEKLFF.

This clonotype has a count of ten or more. This chain connects TRBV18 to TRBJ2-7; 7 bases are shared with TRBD2. CDR1 KGHSH and CDR2 LQKENI come from the germline V gene. Trimming took 6 bases from V and 6 from J; bases not matched to a gene: 11. The length of the CDR3 is 14 residues. CDR3 in DNA: TGTGCCAGCTCCCTCGACCGACTAGCTTCCGAGCAGTACTTC. Translating gives CASSLDRLASEQYF.

V gene TRBV30 combines with J gene TRBJ1-2; no firm D call. CDR1 and CDR2 (germline): GTSNPN, SVGIG (reference sequence). CDR3 length equals 13 residues. With 2 bases removed from V and 4 bases from J, the gap between germline ends came to 11 bases. For the CDR3, the DNA is TGTGCCTGGAGTAGAGATAGGCCCTATGGCTACACCTTC. It is translated as CAWSRDRPYGYTF.

This clonotype has ten or more counts. Written as DNA, the CDR3 is TGCAGCGTTGACAGGGACAATGAGCAGTTCTTC. Protein: CSVDRDNEQFF. The rearrangement links TRBV29-1 to TRBJ2-1, with a weak D call TRBD1 (5 bases). Trimming left V 3 bases short and J 5 bases short, with 5 bases between. The germline CDR1 and CDR2 sequences are SQVTM and ANQGSEA. This CDR3 is built from 11 residues.

This clonotype came up many times. The V and J genes are TRBV10-3 and TRBJ2-6; possibly TRBD1 for D (6 bases). Trimming took 1 base from V and 2 from J, leaving 6 bases between them. Per the germline V gene, CDR1 is ENHRY and CDR2 is SYGVKD. This CDR3 spans 15 amino acids. CDR3 region: CAISEWTAGANVLTF. For the CDR3, the DNA is TGTGCCATCAGTGAGTGGACAGCTGGGGCCAACGTCCTGACTTTC.

Ten or more counts support this clonotype. The chain is built from TRBV30 and TRBJ1-1, with D uncertain. The CDR3 loop spans 14 amino acids. Germline V gives CDR1 GTSNPN, CDR2 SVGIG (reference sequence). V lost 4 bases to trimming and J lost 4 bases, with 16 bases between them. The CDR3 is CAWNLNGLSTEAFF. Written as DNA, the CDR3 is TGTGCCTGGAACCTGAACGGTCTTAGCACTGAAGCTTTCTTT.

The chain has TRBV29-1 and TRBJ1-1, with D perhaps TRBD1 (5 bases). The CDR3 has 14 amino acids. From germline, CDR1 is SQVTM and CDR2 ANQGSEA. Trimming removed 5 bases from V and 0 bases from J, with 13 bases in between. CDR3 DNA: TGCAGCGTTCGAACTGACAGTCTGAACACTGAAGCTTTCTTT. Its protein is CSVRTDSLNTEAFF.

This clonotype showed up many times. The CDR3 region has the DNA TGTGCCAGCAGGGGTACTAGCGGGGGGAGTGATGAGCAGTTCTTC. Translated: CASRGTSGGSDEQFF. V usage is TRBV2 and J usage is TRBJ2-1, with 12 bases that match TRBD2. This CDR3 has 15 amino acids. Germline-derived CDR1 and CDR2 are SNHLY and FYNNEI. Trimming at V came to 6 bases and at J to 8 bases, leaving 8 bases not matched to a gene.

This clonotype was observed at least ten times. The chain carries TRBV10-3 and TRBJ2-1; the D gene is possibly TRBD1 (5 bases). Trimming cost V 3 bases and J 6 bases, with 9 bases left between them. Germline CDR1 ENHRY, CDR2 SYGVKD. The CDR3 is 13 residues long. The CDR3 here is CAISDQGINEQFF. CDR3 sequence (DNA): TGTGCCATCAGTGACCAGGGTATCAATGAGCAGTTCTTC.

This clonotype was recorded many times. This chain connects TRBV29-1 to TRBJ1-2; 8 nucleotides agree with TRBD1. Germline values: CDR1 SQVTM, CDR2 ANQGSEA. V lost 3 bases, J lost 4 bases, and 10 bases stayed unmatched. This CDR3 has 15 residues. CDR3 amino acids: CSVDRPGGSGYGYTF. In DNA, the CDR3 is TGCAGCGTTGACCGACCAGGGGGCAGCGGCTATGGCTACACCTTC. Full variable domain (outside the CDR3, taken from reference TRBV29-1 and TRBJ1-2): SAVISQKPSRDICQRGTSLTIQCQVDSQVTMMFWYRQQPGQSLTLIATANQGSEATYESGFVIDKFPISRPNLTFSTLTVSNMSPEDSSIYLCSVDRPGGSGYGYTFGSGTRLTVV.

This clonotype is categorized as medium-sized. The rearrangement links TRBV7-9 to TRBJ2-7; D is unresolved. This CDR3 has 12 amino acids. V was clipped by 3 bases and J by 3 bases, with 6 bases between them. Germline CDR1 reads SEHNR; CDR2 reads FQNEAQ (reference sequence). The CDR3 region has the DNA TGTGCCAGCAGCTTTGACCTCTACGAGCAGTACTTC. It specifies CASSFDLYEQYF.

V and J are TRBV29-1 and TRBJ2-1; possible D gene TRBD1, 10 bases. Germline V CDR1 and CDR2: SQVTM, ANQGSEA. V lost 5 bases, J lost 7 bases, and 30 bases lay in between. This CDR3 spans 18 amino acids. The CDR3 reads CSVSGTGALAGVRNEQFF. CDR3 nucleotide sequence: TGCAGCGTTTCCGGGACAGGGGCGTTAGCGGGGGTCCGAAATGAGCAGTTCTTC.

This clonotype was observed many times. V gene TRBV10-3 combines with J gene TRBJ2-2; D possibly corresponds to TRBD1 (5 bases). This CDR3 spans 15 amino acids. Trimming removed 2 bases at V and 4 bases at J, with 11 bases between. CDR1 and CDR2 from the germline V gene are ENHRY and SYGVKD. The CDR3 is CAISEGRASTGELFF. DNA of the CDR3: TGTGCCATCAGTGAGGGCAGGGCAAGCACCGGGGAGCTGTTTTTT.

This clonotype has ten or more counts. The chain uses TRBV30 and TRBJ2-7; tentatively, D is TRBD1 (5 bases). Trimming removed 2 bases at V and 4 bases at J, with 6 bases between. The germline V gene encodes CDR1 GTSNPN and CDR2 SVGIG (reference sequence). CDR3 length: 11 residues. CDR3: CAWSQGYEQYF. CDR3 DNA sequence: TGTGCCTGGAGTCAGGGTTACGAGCAGTACTTC.

This clonotype was detected many times. The chain employs TRBV7-2 and TRBJ2-7; the D gene is possibly TRBD2 (6 bases). Germline CDR1 is SGHTA and CDR2 is FQGNSA. V shed 1 base and J shed 1 base, with 14 bases lying between them. The CDR3 has 16 amino acids. The chain's CDR3 is CASSLGRDWESYEQYF. The CDR3 nucleotides read TGTGCCAGCAGCTTAGGCCGGGACTGGGAATCCTACGAGCAGTACTTC.